This is a list of T cell receptor beta chains from one sample in a study of blood T cell repertoires in COVID-19. This table comes from immunoSEQ multiplex PCR, and its TCRdb copy is limited to in-frame clones, with some not included. This table holds 25,000 to 35,000 clones, roughly 88% found once. The sequenced sample was peripheral blood. These receptors were collected from a human donor in a cohort sampled during active COVID-19. Each CDR3 is given with its conserved first and last residue. The D gene is left open where the match is weak. A clone size is listed for some rows: how often the clone was seen (once, few, many), or a class if it is expanded.

clone_size | j_call | d_call | v_call | cdr3_nt | cdr3_aa
. | TRBJ1-6 | . | TRBV5-1 | TGCGCCAGCAGCGCCTCCGGGACAAGAGGCAATTCACCCCTCCACTTT | CASSASGTRGNSPLHF
. | TRBJ2-7 | . | TRBV9 | TGTGCCAGCAGCGTAGGTACAGTAGGCGAGCAGTACTTC | CASSVGTVGEQYF
. | TRBJ2-5 | . | TRBV18 | TGTGCCAGCTCACCTTTCGCAGGGGACCGGGAGACCCAGTACTTC | CASSPFAGDRETQYF
. | TRBJ2-1 | TRBD2 | TRBV4-2 | TGTGCCAGCAGCCGACTCCTGACACTAGCGGGGAATGAGCAGTTCTTC | CASSRLLTLAGNEQFF
once | TRBJ2-1 | . | TRBV6-5 | TGTGCCAGCAGCCGGAAGGGGGATGAGCAGTTCTTC | CASSRKGDEQFF
. | TRBJ2-5 | . | TRBV5-1 | TGCGCCAGCAGCTTGGCGGCAGGGGAGACCCAGTACTTC | CASSLAAGETQYF
. | TRBJ1-5 | . | TRBV6-5 | TGTGCCAGCAGTTCCTCAGTCTCAGGCAATCAGCCCCAGCATTTT | CASSSSVSGNQPQHF
. | TRBJ2-5 | TRBD1 | TRBV18 | TGTGCCAGCTCGCATGGGACGGGACAGGGGTCCCAAGAGACCCAGTACTTC | CASSHGTGQGSQETQYF
. | TRBJ1-2 | TRBD1 | TRBV5-1 | TGCGCCAGCAGCACGGGACAGCTCGCCCCGTATGGCTACACCTTC | CASSTGQLAPYGYTF
. | TRBJ1-5 | TRBD1 | TRBV19 | TGTGCCAGTAGCACAGGGGGCGGAGGCAATCAGCCCCAGCATTTT | CASSTGGGGNQPQHF
once | TRBJ2-5 | . | TRBV29-1 | TGCAGCGTTGGCCTCGCGGAGACCCAGTACTTC | CSVGLAETQYF
. | TRBJ1-1 | TRBD1 | TRBV3-1/TRBV3-2 | TGTGCCAGCAGCCCGTATACCAGGGGGCGTCGAACTGAAGCTTTCTTT | CASSPYTRGRRTEAFF
. | TRBJ2-1 | TRBD2 | TRBV4-1 | TGCGCCAGCAGCCAAGATGGACTAGCCTACAATGAGCAGTTCTTC | CASSQDGLAYNEQFF
. | TRBJ2-7 | TRBD2 | TRBV12-3/TRBV12-4 | TGTGCCAGCAGTCCCGGGGGGATTGACGAGCAGTACTTC | CASSPGGIDEQYF
once | TRBJ2-3 | TRBD2 | TRBV10-2 | TGCGCCAGCAGTGATCGAATTTGGCTACCCCAAAATAGCGGGGGGGAATATACGCAGTATTTT | CASSDRIWLPQNSGGEYTQYF
. | TRBJ1-5 | . | TRBV5-6 | TGTGCCAGCAGCTTGGGGGGGCGAAGGTCCAATCAGCCCCAGCATTTT | CASSLGGRRSNQPQHF
once | TRBJ2-7 | TRBD1 | TRBV29-1 | TGCAGCGTTGAAGGGACAGGGGGCTACGAGCAGTACTTC | CSVEGTGGYEQYF
. | TRBJ1-4 | . | TRBV9 | TGTGCCAGCAGCGTAGGGGGGCCAGGTGAAAAACTGTTTTTT | CASSVGGPGEKLFF
. | TRBJ1-4 | TRBD1 | TRBV25-1 | TGTGCCAGCAGTGAAGGGACAGGGGCTAATGAAAAACTGTTTTTT | CASSEGTGANEKLFF
. | TRBJ1-1 | . | TRBV14 | TGTGCCAGCAGCCTCCTTATGAACACTGAAGCTTTCTTT | CASSLLMNTEAFF